These 10 T cell receptor beta chains share one sample of origin, sequenced in a study of cytomegalovirus exposure and HLA in healthy donors. With 60 Vbeta and 13 Jbeta primers, the PCR was carried out. The data were produced by immunoSEQ multiplex PCR, yet TCRdb's version contains in-frame clones alone and is incomplete. The sample carries 150,000 to 200,000 clones, around three quarters recorded once. The sequenced material came from PBMCs. These receptors were obtained from a man aged 35-49 years in good health and CMV-seropositive.

The chain has TRBV10-3 and TRBJ2-3; 9 bases agree with TRBD2. This CDR3 region has 17 residues. The V segment lost 7 bases and the J segment 6 bases; nucleotides outside the gene matches: 17. CDR1 is ENHRY, CDR2 SYGVKD, per germline. CDR3 coding DNA: TGTGCCATCAACGACCACTCGGGCGGGGGGGCTGCCGATACGCAGTATTTT. This translates into CAINDHSGGGAADTQYF.

This clone has a single count. The V call is TRBV19, the J call TRBJ1-2, with TRBD1 identical over 9 bases. CDR1 and CDR2 from the germline V gene are LNHDA and SQIVND (reference sequence). J lost 3 bases, V lost 5 bases, and 13 bases had no gene match. The CDR3 has 17 amino acids. CDR3 sequence (DNA): TGTGCCAGTAGTGGCCCCGATCCGGGACAGGGATACTATGGCTACACCTTC. Amino acid sequence: CASSGPDPGQGYYGYTF.

The chain combines TRBV27 with TRBJ2-7; D gene unclear. Trimming shortened V by 0 bases and J by 2 bases, and 14 bases separated the two germline ends. The CDR3 spans 16 residues. Germline V gives CDR1 MNHEY, CDR2 SMNVEV (reference sequence). The CDR3 spells CASSLSIRQLAYEQYF. DNA for the CDR3: TGTGCCAGCAGTTTATCGATAAGGCAGCTAGCCTACGAGCAGTACTTC.

This chain joins TRBV7-2 and TRBJ1-1; D ambiguous. The CDR3 sequence is 14 residues long. CDR1 and CDR2 from the germline V gene are SGHTA and FQGNSA. With 0 bases removed from V and 0 bases from J, the gap between germline ends came to 5 bases. The CDR3 region is CASSLAGMNTEAFF. CDR3 sequence (DNA): TGTGCCAGCAGCTTAGCCGGGATGAACACTGAAGCTTTCTTT. Filled out from reference TRBV7-2 and TRBJ1-1, the complete variable domain reads GAGVSQSPSNKVTEKGKDVELRCDPISGHTALYWYRQSLGQGLEFLIYFQGNSAPDKSGLPSDRFSAERTGGSVSTLTIQRTQQEDSAVYLCASSLAGMNTEAFFGQGTRLTVV.

CDR3 region: CASSPEGGETQYF. CDR3 DNA sequence: TGCGCCAGCAGCCCCGAAGGGGGAGAGACCCAGTACTTC. J is TRBJ2-5 and V is TRBV5-1, with a tentative D call TRBD1 (6 bases). Trimming stripped 4 bases from V and 4 bases from J, with 11 bases between. The germline V gene encodes CDR1 SGHRS and CDR2 YFSETQ. The CDR3 runs to 13 residues.

The chain links TRBV11-3 to TRBJ2-1; TRBD2 matches 12 bases. This CDR3 is 16 amino acids long. Germline CDR1 SGHNT, CDR2 YENEEA. Germline trimming cut 5 bases from V and 7 bases from J; bases unmatched to any gene: 9. The DNA of the CDR3 is TGTGCCAGCAGCCAACCTAGCGGGGGGGCTCGGAATGAGCAGTTCTTC. Its translation is CASSQPSGGARNEQFF. The full variable domain, with the rest looked up from reference TRBV11-3 and TRBJ2-1, is EAGVVQSPRYKIIEKKQPVAFWCNPISGHNTLYWYLQNLGQGPELLIRYENEEAVDDSQLPKDRFSAERLKGVDSTLKIQPAELGDSAVYLCASSQPSGGARNEQFFGPGTRLTVL.

The chain recombines TRBV2 with TRBJ2-4, with TRBD2 as a possible D gene (6 bases). This CDR3 has 13 residues. Germline assignment: CDR1 SNHLY and CDR2 FYNNEI. V was pared by 7 bases and J by 9 bases, with 16 bases between. The CDR3 is CASTIGLYSIQYF. As DNA, the CDR3 is TGTGCCAGCACCATAGGACTATATAGCATTCAGTACTTC.

In nucleotides, the CDR3 is TGCGCCAGCAGCTTGGGCCTAGCGGATACCACAGATACGCAGTATTTT. It specifies CASSLGLADTTDTQYF. The chain carries TRBV5-1 and TRBJ2-3, with TRBD2 identical over 7 bases. J lost 2 bases, V lost 0 bases, and 6 bases had no gene match. This CDR3 spans 16 amino acids. Looked up from germline, CDR1 is SGHRS and CDR2 is YFSETQ.

A single count supports this clone. The V and J genes are TRBV6-1 and TRBJ1-5, with D maybe TRBD1 (5 bases). The CDR3 has 13 residues. The V gene lost 6 bases and the J gene lost 8 bases, with 14 bases spanning the gap. Germline CDR1 reads MNHNS; CDR2 reads SASEGT. CDR3 nucleotides: TGTGCCAGCAGAACAGCAATAGGGGAGCCCCAGCATTTT. Its translation is CASRTAIGEPQHF.

The chain uses TRBV11-2 and TRBJ1-4; 7 positions agree with TRBD1. Trimming cost V 2 bases and J 10 bases; bases outside gene matches: 13. From germline, CDR1 is SGHAT and CDR2 FQNNGV. This CDR3 is 16 amino acids long. The CDR3 loop reads CASSLPYPQGIGKLFF. The CDR3 DNA reads as TGTGCCAGCAGCTTACCTTACCCACAGGGGATCGGAAAACTGTTTTTT.